This T cell receptor beta chain emerged from a study of CD8 T cells in Susac syndrome. Findings and caveats of the study: The study recognized that the number of individuals in its TCR sequencing and HLA analysis was relatively small.

The CDR3 covers 13 residues. Trimming left V 3 bases short and J 4 bases short, with 10 bases between. As concerns this clonotype: No antigen is known for it.

After extraction with the RNeasy kit, roughly 0.5 to 1 ug of the RNA was reverse transcribed using random hexamers. Across 54 Vbeta and 13 Jbeta, immunoSEQ multiplex PCR amplified TCR beta CDR3. TCRdb called the immunoSEQ multiplex PCR reads again in MiXCR, with one record for every CDR3 protein. The sample lists some 160,000 distinct CDR3 sequences; approximately 96% were seen once. CD8+ and CD4+ T cells from blood underwent TCR beta sequencing, which was carried out in a high-throughput format. Isolation of CD8+ and CD4+ T cells was performed negatively, whereas enrichment of TEMRA cells was done by FACS.

This sequence was found in a human donor with multiple sclerosis. This chain uses TRBV12-3 or TRBV12-4 with TRBJ2-7; tentatively, D is TRBD2 (7 bases). Sequenced: CD8+ T cells from PBMCs. CDR3 protein: CASSFGGRYEQYF. The CDR3, as DNA: TGTGCCAGCAGTTTCGGGGGGCGGTACGAGCAGTACTTC.